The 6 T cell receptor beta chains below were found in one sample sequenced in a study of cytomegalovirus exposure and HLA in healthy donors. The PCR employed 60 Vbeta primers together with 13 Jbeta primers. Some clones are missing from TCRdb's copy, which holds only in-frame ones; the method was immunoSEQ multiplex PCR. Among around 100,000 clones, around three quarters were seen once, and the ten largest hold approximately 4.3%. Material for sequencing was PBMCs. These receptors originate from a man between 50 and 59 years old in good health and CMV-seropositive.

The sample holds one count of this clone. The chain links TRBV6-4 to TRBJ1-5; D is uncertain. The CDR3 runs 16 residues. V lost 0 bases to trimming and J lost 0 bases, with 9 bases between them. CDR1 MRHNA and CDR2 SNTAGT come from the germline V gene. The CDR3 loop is CASSDSGDYSNQPQHF. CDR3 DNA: TGTGCCAGCAGTGACTCGGGAGATTATAGCAATCAGCCCCAGCATTTT.

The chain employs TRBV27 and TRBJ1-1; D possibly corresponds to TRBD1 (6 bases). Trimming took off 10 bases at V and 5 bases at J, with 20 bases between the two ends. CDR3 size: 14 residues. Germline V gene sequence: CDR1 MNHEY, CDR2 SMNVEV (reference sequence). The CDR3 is CATRLMGAGTEAFF. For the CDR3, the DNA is TGTGCCACCCGGCTTATGGGGGCAGGTACTGAAGCTTTCTTT.

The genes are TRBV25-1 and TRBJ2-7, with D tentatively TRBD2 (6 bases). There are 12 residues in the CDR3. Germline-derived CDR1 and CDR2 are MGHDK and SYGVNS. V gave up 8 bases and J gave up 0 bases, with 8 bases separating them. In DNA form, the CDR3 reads TGTGCCAGCCGGCGGGACTCCTACGAGCAGTACTTC. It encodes CASRRDSYEQYF.

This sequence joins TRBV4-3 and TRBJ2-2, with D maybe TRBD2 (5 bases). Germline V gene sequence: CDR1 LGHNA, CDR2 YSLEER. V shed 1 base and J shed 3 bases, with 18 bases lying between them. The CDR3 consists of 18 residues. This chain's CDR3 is CASSQGPGWESHTGELFF. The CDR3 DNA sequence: TGCGCCAGCAGCCAAGGCCCGGGGTGGGAGAGCCACACCGGGGAGCTGTTTTTT.

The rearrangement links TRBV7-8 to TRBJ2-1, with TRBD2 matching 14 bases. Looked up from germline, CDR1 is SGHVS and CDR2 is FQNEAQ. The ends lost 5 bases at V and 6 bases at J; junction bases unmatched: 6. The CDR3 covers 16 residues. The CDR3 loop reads CASSPRLAGGGNEQFF. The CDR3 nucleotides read TGTGCCAGCAGCCCGCGACTAGCGGGAGGGGGCAATGAGCAGTTCTTC.

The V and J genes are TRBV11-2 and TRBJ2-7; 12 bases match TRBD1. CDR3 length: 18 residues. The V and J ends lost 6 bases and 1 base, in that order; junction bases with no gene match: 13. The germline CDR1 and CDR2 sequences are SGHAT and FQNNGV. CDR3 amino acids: CASSYTRGDRGLSYEQYF. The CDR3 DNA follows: TGTGCCAGCAGTTACACTCGCGGGGACAGGGGGCTGTCCTACGAGCAGTACTTC.